The present TCR beta chain was sequenced within a study of cytomegalovirus exposure and HLA in healthy donors (dated by TCRdb to 2015 to 2018). Regarding the research as a whole: According to a later analysis, one platform produced both the approximately 110 validation repertoires and the 550 to 800 repertoires of the first cohort. The aim of the study was to test whether cataloging public T cell receptors could identify signatures of past pathogen exposure. Besides the first cohort of roughly 640 subjects, a separate validation cohort made up of 120 different subjects was used. The study combined high-throughput TCR immunosequencing, statistical association of individual TCRs with disease status, and machine learning to predict cytomegalovirus infection status.

CDR1 and CDR2, looked up from the germline V gene, are SGHRS and YFSETQ. The CDR3 starts with the cysteine, ends with the phenylalanine, and has 15 residues. Solely the CDR3 DNA is kept, with 45 bases framed from the first base. The V end gives up 7 bases and the J end 3 bases, leaving 6 bases in the junction not matched to a gene. Notes on this clone: There is no known antigen for this receptor. The input lacks base qualities; no much larger clone sits a single base away.

The receptor library was made with the immunoSEQ multiplex PCR assay. As for how the authors treated the data: To diagnose cytomegalovirus status from the catalog of TCR beta chain sequences, a statistical classification framework was built. Sourced from immuneACCESS, this table was stored by TCRdb with only in-frame sequences that have V and J called. A share of the clones is absent; for the studies checked, an unresolved V gene accounts for under half, and the remainder has no known explanation. The DNA was the basis for D and trimming; V, J and clone size are from that table. This sample has fewer than 100,000 clones in its table, and roughly 90% of those were observed once. The top ten clonotypes cover around 2.1% of the sample. The research as a whole found: The study listed 150 to 200 TCR beta chains as associated with cytomegalovirus. While some public TCRs were present in many individuals, most TCR sequences turned up only very rarely across donors. The validation cohort had no HLA typing available for a later analysis, so co-occurrence within that cohort was assessed over all 120 or so repertoires. The authors suggested that the approach could potentially be generalized to other disease states and immunological phenotypes. In a later analysis, TCRs clustered in the first cohort were found to also tend to co-occur in the approximately 120 validation repertoires, with approximately 94% of cluster scores above 0. A few of the identified cytomegalovirus-associated TCR beta chains were confirmed in vitro to be specific for cytomegalovirus antigens. The classifier was reported to diagnose cytomegalovirus status with high specificity and sensitivity in both the original cohort and the validation cohort.

Donors formed part of the validation cohort, which comprised 120 subjects and was distinct from the first cohort of several hundred subjects. The sample taken for sequencing was PBMCs. The chain joins TRBV5-1 to TRBJ2-1; 11 central bases correspond to TRBD2. This TCR derives from a man aged 25 to 40 in good health and CMV-seronegative. The bases are TGCGCCAGCGGAAAGACTAGCGGGATCTACAATGAGCAGTTCTTC. Its translation is CASGKTSGIYNEQFF.